The 8 T cell receptor beta chains presented below share a single source sample, sequenced in a study of shared clonotypes between healthy human individuals. Data came from immunoSEQ multiplex PCR; TCRdb stores just in-frame clones and leaves some out. The data contain 2,500,000 or so clones, about nine tenths of them singletons. The sample taken for sequencing was naive CD4+ T cells from PBMCs. The subset denotes: CD45RA+ positively selected. These receptors came from a man between 18 and 29 years old in good health. Some clones in this sample may be carry-over from other donors' samples.

V usage is TRBV29-1 and J usage is TRBJ2-7; 8 bases agree with TRBD1. CDR3 length equals 14 residues. Germline V gene data show CDR1 as SQVTM and CDR2 as ANQGSEA. V shed 5 bases, J shed 3 bases, and the junction held 9 bases outside the gene matches. DNA for the CDR3: TGCAGCGTTAACTCACAGGGGGAATTCTACGAGCAGTACTTC. Translating gives CSVNSQGEFYEQYF.

Of note for this clone: The sample carries other DNA sequences with the same CDR3. The chain combines TRBV19 with TRBJ1-1; no definite D call. The V gene lost 5 bases and the J gene lost 0 bases, with 7 bases spanning the gap. The germline V gene has CDR1 LNHDA and CDR2 SQIVND (reference sequence). There are 13 residues in the CDR3. This chain's CDR3 is CASSRTLNTEAFF. DNA of the CDR3: TGTGCCAGTAGTCGAACGTTGAACACTGAAGCTTTCTTT.

This sequence joins TRBV19 and TRBJ2-7; no clear D. Deletions cut 1 base from V and 4 bases from J, with 17 bases between. Germline CDR1 and CDR2: LNHDA and SQIVND (reference sequence). This CDR3 has 16 amino acids. CDR3 region: CASSIGLVPGRYEQYF. CDR3 sequence (DNA): TGTGCCAGTAGTATAGGACTTGTTCCTGGTAGGTACGAGCAGTACTTC.

The chain has TRBV30 and TRBJ1-2; TRBD1 aligns across 9 bases. Looked up from germline, CDR1 is GTSNPN and CDR2 is SVGIG (reference sequence). There are 14 residues in the CDR3. With V trimmed by 4 bases and J by 4 bases, 7 bases remained unmatched. The CDR3: CAWTTGGSLYGYTF. The DNA of the CDR3 is TGTGCCTGGACTACAGGGGGCTCCCTCTATGGCTACACCTTC.

This rearrangement joins TRBV19 to TRBJ2-7; D may be TRBD1 (6 bases). Trimming took 5 bases from V and 2 from J, leaving 13 bases between them. The CDR3 spans 14 residues. The V gene's germline CDR1 is LNHDA and CDR2 SQIVND (reference sequence). The CDR3 loop reads CASSRGHNAYEQYF. CDR3 coding DNA: TGTGCCAGTAGTCGGGGACACAACGCCTACGAGCAGTACTTC.

The chain joins TRBV6-5 to TRBJ2-2; D is unclear. Germline CDR1 reads MNHEY; CDR2 reads SVGAGI. The CDR3 is made up of 13 amino acids. V gave up 6 bases and J gave up 8 bases, with 13 bases separating them. The chain's CDR3 is CASRIPPAGELFF. Written as DNA, the CDR3 is TGTGCCAGCAGGATCCCCCCGGCGGGGGAGCTGTTTTTT.

The rearrangement joins TRBV11-2 to TRBJ2-1; D not certain. The CDR3 has 14 residues. Germline loops: CDR1 SGHAT, CDR2 FQNNGV. With 6 bases removed from V and 15 bases from J, the gap between germline ends came to 24 bases. The CDR3 DNA reads TGTGCCAGCAGAAGGTCTTTTGAGACCGCTTGGCCGTTCTTC. Translation: CASRRSFETAWPFF.

This clone was picked up a small number of times. This sample also contains other DNA sequences that code for the same CDR3. The J gene is TRBJ1-5, the V gene TRBV7-9, with a weak D call TRBD1 (6 bases). V lost 1 base and J lost 6, with 7 bases in between. This CDR3 contains 13 residues. Germline CDR1 is SEHNR and CDR2 is FQNEAQ (reference sequence). The CDR3 is CASSLGGGQPQHF. Here the CDR3 DNA reads TGTGCCAGCAGCTTAGGAGGGGGTCAGCCCCAGCATTTT.